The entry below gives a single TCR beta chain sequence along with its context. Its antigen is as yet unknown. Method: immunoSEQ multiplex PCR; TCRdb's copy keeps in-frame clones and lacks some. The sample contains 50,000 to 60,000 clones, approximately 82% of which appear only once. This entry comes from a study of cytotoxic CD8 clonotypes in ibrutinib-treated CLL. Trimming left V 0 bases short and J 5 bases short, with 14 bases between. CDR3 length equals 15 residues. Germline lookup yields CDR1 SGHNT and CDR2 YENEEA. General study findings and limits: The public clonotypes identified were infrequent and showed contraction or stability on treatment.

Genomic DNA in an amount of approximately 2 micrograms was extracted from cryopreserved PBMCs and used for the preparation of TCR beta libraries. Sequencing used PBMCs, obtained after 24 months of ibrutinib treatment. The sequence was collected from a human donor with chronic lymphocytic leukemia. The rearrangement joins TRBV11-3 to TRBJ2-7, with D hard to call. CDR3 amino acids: CASSLESRSVDEQYF. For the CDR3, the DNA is TGTGCCAGCAGCTTAGAAAGCCGATCGGTGGACGAGCAGTACTTC.